Given below is one TCR beta chain in context. The sample comes from a study of blood T cell repertoires in COVID-19. Assay: immunoSEQ multiplex PCR; the TCRdb copy retains only in-frame clones and omits some. This table holds some 46,000 clones, approximately 80% found once. The length of the CDR3 is 15 residues. V gave up 6 bases and J gave up 8 bases; unmatched junction bases: 13. CDR1 SGDLS and CDR2 YYNGEE come from the germline V gene. The clonotype was recovered from a man older than 75 with acute or convalescent COVID-19. This chain joins TRBV9 and TRBJ2-1; 8 positions agree with TRBD2. Sequenced sample: peripheral blood. The CDR3 DNA sequence: TGTGCCAGCAAGTCGGTCGGGAGGGCCTTGCATGAGCAGTTCTTC. Amino acids: CASKSVGRALHEQFF.